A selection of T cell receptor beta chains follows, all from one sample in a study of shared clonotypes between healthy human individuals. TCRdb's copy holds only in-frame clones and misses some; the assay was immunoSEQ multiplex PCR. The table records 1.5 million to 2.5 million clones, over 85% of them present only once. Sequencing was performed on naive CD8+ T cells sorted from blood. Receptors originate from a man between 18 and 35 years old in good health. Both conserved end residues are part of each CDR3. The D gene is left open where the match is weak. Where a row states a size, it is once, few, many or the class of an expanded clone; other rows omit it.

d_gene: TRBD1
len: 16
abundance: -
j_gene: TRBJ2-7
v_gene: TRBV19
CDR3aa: CASSSRETGVFYEQYF
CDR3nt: TGTGCCAGTAGTAGCCGGGAAACAGGGGTCTTCTACGAGCAGTACTTC

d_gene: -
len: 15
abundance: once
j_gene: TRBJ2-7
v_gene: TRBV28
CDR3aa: CASSFRGPNHYEQYF
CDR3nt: TGTGCCAGCAGTTTTCGAGGGCCCAACCACTACGAGCAGTACTTC

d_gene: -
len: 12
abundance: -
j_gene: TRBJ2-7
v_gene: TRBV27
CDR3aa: CASRGDSYEQYF
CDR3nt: TGTGCCAGCAGGGGAGACTCCTACGAGCAGTACTTC

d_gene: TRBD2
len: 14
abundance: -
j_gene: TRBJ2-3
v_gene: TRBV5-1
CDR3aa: CASSEGLAGDTQYF
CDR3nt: TGCGCCAGCAGCGAGGGACTAGCGGGAGATACGCAGTATTTT

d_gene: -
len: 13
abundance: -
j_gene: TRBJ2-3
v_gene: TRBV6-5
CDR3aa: CASSSDPADTQYF
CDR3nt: TGTGCCAGCAGCTCGGACCCTGCCGATACGCAGTATTTT

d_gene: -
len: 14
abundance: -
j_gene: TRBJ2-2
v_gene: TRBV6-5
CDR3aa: CASSYGLNTGELFF
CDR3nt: TGTGCCAGCAGTTACGGGTTAAACACCGGGGAGCTGTTTTTT

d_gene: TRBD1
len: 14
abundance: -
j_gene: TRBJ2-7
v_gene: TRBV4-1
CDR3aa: CASSPGQGSYEQYF
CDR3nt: TGCGCCAGCAGCCCTGGACAGGGGTCATACGAGCAGTACTTC

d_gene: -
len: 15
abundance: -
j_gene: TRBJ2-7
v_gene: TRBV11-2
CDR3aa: CASSSVEGNFYEQYF
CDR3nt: TGTGCCAGCAGCTCCGTGGAAGGGAATTTTTACGAGCAGTACTTC

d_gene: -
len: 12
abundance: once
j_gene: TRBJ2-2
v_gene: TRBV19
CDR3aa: CASSFWGGELFF
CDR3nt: TGTGCCAGTAGTTTCTGGGGCGGGGAGCTGTTTTTT

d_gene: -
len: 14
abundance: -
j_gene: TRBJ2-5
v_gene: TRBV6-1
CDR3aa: CASSEEDIQETQYF
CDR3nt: TGTGCCAGCAGTGAAGAGGACATCCAAGAGACCCAGTACTTC

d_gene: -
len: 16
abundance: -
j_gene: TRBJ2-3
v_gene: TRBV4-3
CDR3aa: CASSPLGARGTDTQYF
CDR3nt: TGCGCCAGCAGCCCATTGGGGGCCAGGGGCACAGATACGCAGTATTTT

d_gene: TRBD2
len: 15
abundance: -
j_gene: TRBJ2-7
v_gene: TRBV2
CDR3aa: CASSDRLAGTGEQYF
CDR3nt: TGTGCCAGCAGCGACAGACTAGCTGGGACCGGGGAGCAGTACTTC

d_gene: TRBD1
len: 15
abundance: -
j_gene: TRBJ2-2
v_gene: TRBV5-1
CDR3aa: CASSLQQGDTGELFF
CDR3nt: TGCGCCAGCAGCTTGCAACAGGGGGACACCGGGGAGCTGTTTTTT

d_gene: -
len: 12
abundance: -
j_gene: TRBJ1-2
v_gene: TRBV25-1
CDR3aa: CASLQGDYGYTF
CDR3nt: TGTGCCAGCTTACAGGGCGACTATGGCTACACCTTC

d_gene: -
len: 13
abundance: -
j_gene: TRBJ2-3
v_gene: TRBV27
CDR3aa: CASSLLQADTQYF
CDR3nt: TGTGCCAGCAGTTTGCTTCAAGCAGATACGCAGTATTTT

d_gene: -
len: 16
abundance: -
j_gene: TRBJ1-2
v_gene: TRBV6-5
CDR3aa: CASSFGRVTERYGYTF
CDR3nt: TGTGCCAGCAGTTTCGGACGGGTCACGGAACGCTATGGCTACACCTTC

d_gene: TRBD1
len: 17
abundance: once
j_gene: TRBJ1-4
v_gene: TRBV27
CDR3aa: CASSFSLTGVGVEKLFF
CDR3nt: TGTGCCAGCAGCTTTTCCCTGACAGGGGTCGGCGTTGAAAAACTGTTTTTT

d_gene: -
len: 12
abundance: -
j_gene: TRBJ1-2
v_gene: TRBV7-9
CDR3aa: CASSFGEGGYTF
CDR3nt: TGTGCCAGCAGCTTTGGGGAAGGGGGCTACACCTTC

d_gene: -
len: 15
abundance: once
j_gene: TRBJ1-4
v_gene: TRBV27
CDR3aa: CASRAVWGKDEKLFF
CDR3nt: TGTGCCAGCAGAGCCGTCTGGGGGAAGGATGAAAAACTGTTTTTT

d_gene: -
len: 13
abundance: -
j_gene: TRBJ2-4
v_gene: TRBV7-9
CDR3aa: CASSPQAGNIQYF
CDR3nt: TGTGCCAGCAGCCCACAAGCTGGGAACATTCAGTACTTC

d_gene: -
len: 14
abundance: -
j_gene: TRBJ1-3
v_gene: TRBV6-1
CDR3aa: CASSDQGPGNTIYF
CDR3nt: TGTGCCAGCAGTGATCAAGGGCCCGGAAACACCATATATTTT

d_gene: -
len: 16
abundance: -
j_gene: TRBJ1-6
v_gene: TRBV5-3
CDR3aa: CARSLRGNPYNSPLHF
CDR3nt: TGTGCCAGAAGCTTGCGGGGTAACCCCTATAATTCACCCCTCCACTTT

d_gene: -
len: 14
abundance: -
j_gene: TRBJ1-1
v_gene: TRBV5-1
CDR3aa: CASSLYEGDTEAFF
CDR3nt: TGCGCCAGCAGCTTGTATGAGGGGGACACTGAAGCTTTCTTT

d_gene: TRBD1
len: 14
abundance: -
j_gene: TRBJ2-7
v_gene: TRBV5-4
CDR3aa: CASSPGQGDYEQYF
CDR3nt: TGTGCCAGCAGCCCGGGACAGGGCGACTACGAGCAGTACTTC

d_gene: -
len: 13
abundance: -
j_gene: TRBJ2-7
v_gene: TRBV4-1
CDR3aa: CASSQVQAYEQYF
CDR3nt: TGCGCCAGCAGCCAAGTCCAGGCCTACGAGCAGTACTTC

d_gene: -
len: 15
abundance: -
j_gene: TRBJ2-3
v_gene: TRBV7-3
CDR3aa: CASSLIASGTDTQYF
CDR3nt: TGTGCCAGCAGCTTAATTGCTAGCGGCACAGATACGCAGTATTTT

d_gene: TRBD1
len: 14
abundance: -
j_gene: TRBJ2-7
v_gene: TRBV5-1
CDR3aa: CASSLGQGVYEQYF
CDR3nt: TGCGCCAGCAGCTTGGGACAGGGGGTTTACGAGCAGTACTTC

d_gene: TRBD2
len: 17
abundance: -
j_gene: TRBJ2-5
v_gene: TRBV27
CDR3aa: CASSFLSLAGAQETQYF
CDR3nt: TGTGCCAGCAGTTTTTTATCACTGGCGGGAGCACAAGAGACCCAGTACTTC

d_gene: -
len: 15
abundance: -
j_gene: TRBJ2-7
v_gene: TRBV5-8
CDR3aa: CASSLEGGLGYEQYF
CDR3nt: TGTGCCAGCAGCTTGGAAGGGGGATTAGGCTACGAGCAGTACTTC

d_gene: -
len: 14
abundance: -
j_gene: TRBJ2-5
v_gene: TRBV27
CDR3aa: CASSLGLGGETQYF
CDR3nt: TGTGCCAGCAGTTTAGGACTGGGGGGCGAGACCCAGTACTTC

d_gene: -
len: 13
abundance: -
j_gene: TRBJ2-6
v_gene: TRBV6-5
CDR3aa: CASSYAGANVLTF
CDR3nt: TGTGCCAGCAGTTACGCTGGGGCCAACGTCCTGACTTTC

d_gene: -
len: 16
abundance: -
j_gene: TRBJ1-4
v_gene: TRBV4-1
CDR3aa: CASSQVPGDTNEKLFF
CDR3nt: TGCGCCAGCAGCCAAGTGCCCGGGGACACTAATGAAAAACTGTTTTTT

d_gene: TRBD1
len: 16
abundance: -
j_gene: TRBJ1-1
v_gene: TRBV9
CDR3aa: CASSVGTGVEYTEAFF
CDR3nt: TGTGCCAGCAGCGTAGGGACAGGGGTTGAGTACACTGAAGCTTTCTTT

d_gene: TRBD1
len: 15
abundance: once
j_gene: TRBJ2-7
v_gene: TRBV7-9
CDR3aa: CASSLGQGLSYEQYF
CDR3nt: TGTGCCAGCAGCCTAGGACAGGGCCTCTCCTACGAGCAGTACTTC

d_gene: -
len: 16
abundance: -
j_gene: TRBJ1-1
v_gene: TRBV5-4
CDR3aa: CASSLGRGGLYTEAFF
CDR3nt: TGTGCCAGCAGCTTGGGCAGGGGAGGGTTGTACACTGAAGCTTTCTTT

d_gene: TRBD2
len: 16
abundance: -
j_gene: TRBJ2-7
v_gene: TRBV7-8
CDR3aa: CASSLAPSGSTNEQYF
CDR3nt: TGTGCCAGCAGCTTAGCCCCTAGCGGGAGTACTAACGAGCAGTACTTC

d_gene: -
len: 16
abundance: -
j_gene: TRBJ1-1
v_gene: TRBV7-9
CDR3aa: CASSLGPGEGDTEAFF
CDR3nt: TGTGCCAGCAGCTTAGGTCCGGGGGAGGGTGACACTGAAGCTTTCTTT

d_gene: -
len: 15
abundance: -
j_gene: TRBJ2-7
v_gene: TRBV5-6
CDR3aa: CASSLMVEVPYEQYF
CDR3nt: TGTGCCAGCAGCCTAATGGTGGAGGTCCCCTACGAGCAGTACTTC

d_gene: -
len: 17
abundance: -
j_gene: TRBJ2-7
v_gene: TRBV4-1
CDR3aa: CASSQTPVGETSYEQYF
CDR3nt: TGCGCCAGCAGCCAGACCCCGGTTGGGGAGACCTCCTACGAGCAGTACTTC

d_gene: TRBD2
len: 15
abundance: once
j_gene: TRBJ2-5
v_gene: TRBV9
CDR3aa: CASSPGTSSEETQYF
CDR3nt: TGTGCCAGCAGCCCCGGGACTAGCTCTGAGGAGACCCAGTACTTC

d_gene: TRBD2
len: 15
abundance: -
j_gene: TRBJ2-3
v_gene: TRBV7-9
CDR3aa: CASSLAAGGPDTQYF
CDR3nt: TGTGCCAGCAGCTTAGCAGCGGGGGGACCGGATACGCAGTATTTT

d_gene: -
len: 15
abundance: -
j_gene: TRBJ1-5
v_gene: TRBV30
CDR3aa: CAWTDQGRLGQPQHF
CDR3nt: TGTGCCTGGACCGACCAGGGAAGGCTAGGTCAGCCCCAGCATTTT

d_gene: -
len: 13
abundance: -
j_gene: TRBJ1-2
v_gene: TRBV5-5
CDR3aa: CASSQGWDYGYTF
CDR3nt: TGTGCCAGCAGCCAGGGGTGGGACTATGGCTACACCTTC